What follows is one T cell receptor (beta chain) and its context. This receptor's antigen is unknown. One base away there is no much larger clone; base qualities are not given. CDR1 and CDR2, looked up from the germline V gene, are SQVTM and ANQGSEA. The CDR3 numbers 11 residues from cysteine through phenylalanine. Kept here is only the CDR3 DNA, which spans 33 bases and is read in frame from base 1. Cut back by 4 bases and 4 bases, the V and J ends lie 5 bases apart. The sample comes from a study of precursors of human CD4 cytotoxic T cells (dated by TCRdb to 2017 to 2018). For the wider study: In total, CD4+ memory subsets from some 13 donors went into the bulk TCR-seq analysis. Sequences for both the TCRalpha and TCRbeta chains came out of the TCR-seq analysis of about 15 donors (table S7).

TCRdb lists the instrument as Illumina MiSeq. Regarding the original processing steps: The Shannon-Wiener index, computed in VDJtools, was used to measure repertoire diversity. Expanded TCRbeta clonotypes were defined as those with a clonotype frequency of at least 3. The public reads were reanalyzed by TCRdb: fastp trimming at Q25, MiXCR alignment, in-frame beta chains only. Identical CDR3 proteins give one entry, which carries the most common genes and DNA. TCRdb assigned the V and J calls; the authors' analysis was not used. This sample lists under 800 distinct CDR3 sequences; about 14% were detected once. The ten largest clonotypes hold around 10% of the sample. Bulk UMI-based TCR sequencing was performed on four sorted CD4+ memory subsets (TCM, TEM, IL-7Rhigh TEMRA, IL-7R- TEMRA) to test a precursor-effector relationship among CD4 cytotoxic T cells. The cells came from peripheral blood mononuclear cells that had been isolated from human blood.

The paper's findings and limits, for the study overall: Some bulk TCR-seq comparisons included only about 95% of the 14 donors, suggesting not every subset was available for every donor. A bigger share of IL-7Rhigh TEMRA clonotypes consisted of expanded effector clonotypes than was the case for TEM or TCM clonotypes. According to the authors, a human observational design cannot definitively establish the direction of differentiation between precursor and effector cells. Compared with the TCM and TEM subsets, the IL-7Rhigh and IL-7R- TEMRA subsets had more restricted TCR repertoires, marked by lower diversity and more expanded clonotypes.

Sequenced sample: memory CD4+ T cells from blood (PBMCs). The V gene is TRBV29-1 and the J gene is TRBJ1-3; the D segment cannot be called with confidence. The clonotype was recovered from a human donor in good health. DNA sequence: TGCAGCGTTGTGTCCGGAAACACCATATATTTT. It translates as CSVVSGNTIYF.